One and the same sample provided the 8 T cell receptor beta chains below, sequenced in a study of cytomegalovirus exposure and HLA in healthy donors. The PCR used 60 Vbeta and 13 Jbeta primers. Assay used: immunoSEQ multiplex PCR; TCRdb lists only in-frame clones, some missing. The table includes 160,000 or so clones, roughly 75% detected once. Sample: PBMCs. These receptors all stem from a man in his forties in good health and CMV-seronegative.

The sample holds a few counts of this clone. The CDR3 loop reads CASSDGKGRWPQHF. The CDR3 DNA sequence: TGTGCCAGCAGTGACGGGAAGGGGAGGTGGCCCCAGCATTTT. The chain couples TRBV6-4 to TRBJ1-5; perhaps TRBD1 as D (5 bases). There are 14 residues in the CDR3. V shed 2 bases and J shed 9 bases, with 14 bases lying between them. CDR1 and CDR2 (germline): MRHNA, SNTAGT.

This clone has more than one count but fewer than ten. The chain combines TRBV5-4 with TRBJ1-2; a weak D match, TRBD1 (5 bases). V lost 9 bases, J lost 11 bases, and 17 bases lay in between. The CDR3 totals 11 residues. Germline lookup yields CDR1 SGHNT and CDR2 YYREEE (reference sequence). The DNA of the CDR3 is TGTGCCACCTCGGGGGGGTTACGGTACACCTTC. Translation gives CATSGGLRYTF.

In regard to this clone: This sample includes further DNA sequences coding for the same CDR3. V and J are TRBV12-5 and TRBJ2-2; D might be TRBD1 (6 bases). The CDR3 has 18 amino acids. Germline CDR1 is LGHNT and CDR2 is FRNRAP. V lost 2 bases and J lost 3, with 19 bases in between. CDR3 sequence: CASGLRDTTTSDTGELFF. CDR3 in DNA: TGTGCTAGTGGTTTGAGGGACACCACAACCTCCGACACCGGGGAGCTGTTTTTT.

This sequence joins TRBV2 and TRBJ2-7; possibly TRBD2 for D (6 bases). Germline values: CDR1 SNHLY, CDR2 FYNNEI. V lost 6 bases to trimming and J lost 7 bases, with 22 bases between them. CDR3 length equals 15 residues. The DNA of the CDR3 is TGTGCCAGCAGGGGGGGACGGCGGGTGAGTTTAGAGCAGTACTTC. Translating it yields CASRGGRRVSLEQYF.

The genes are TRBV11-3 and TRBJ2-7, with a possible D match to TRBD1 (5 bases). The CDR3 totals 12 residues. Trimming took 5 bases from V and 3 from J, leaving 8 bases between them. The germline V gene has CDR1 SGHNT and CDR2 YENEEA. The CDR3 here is CASSLTGYEQYF. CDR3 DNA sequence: TGTGCCAGCAGCCTCACAGGCTACGAGCAGTACTTC.

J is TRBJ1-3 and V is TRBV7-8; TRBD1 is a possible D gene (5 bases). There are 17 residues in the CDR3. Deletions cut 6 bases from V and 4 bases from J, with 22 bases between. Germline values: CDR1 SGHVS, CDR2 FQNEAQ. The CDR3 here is CASSSGSAGIPGNTIYF. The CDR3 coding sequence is TGTGCCAGCAGTTCAGGTTCTGCAGGGATCCCCGGAAACACCATATATTTT.

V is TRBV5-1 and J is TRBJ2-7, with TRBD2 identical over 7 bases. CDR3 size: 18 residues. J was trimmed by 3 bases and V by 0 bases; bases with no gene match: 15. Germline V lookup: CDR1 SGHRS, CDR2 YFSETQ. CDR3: CASSLESSGSNPGYEQYF. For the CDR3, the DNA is TGCGCCAGCAGCTTGGAATCTAGCGGCTCCAATCCCGGCTACGAGCAGTACTTC.

The CDR3 sequence is CASSVWQGLSYEQYF. As DNA, the CDR3 is TGTGCCAGCAGTGTGTGGCAGGGACTCTCCTACGAGCAGTACTTC. The V and J genes are TRBV25-1 and TRBJ2-7; maybe TRBD2 (6 bases). Per the germline V gene, CDR1 is MGHDK and CDR2 is SYGVNS. The CDR3 contains 15 residues. The V and J ends lost 4 bases and 0 bases respectively, with 13 bases between them.